The clone carrying this T cell receptor (beta chain) rates as medium-sized (0.01 to 0.1%). Its antigen is as yet unknown. These data come from a study of STAT3 mutations in large granular lymphocyte leukemia. General study points: TCR clonotype switching after therapy occurred in about 30% of the 18 patients. Clonal expansion was inferred from samples taken at other timepoints. Every T-cell large granular lymphocyte leukemia patient had at least one immunodominant TCR beta clonotype.

TCRdb keeps only in-frame clones here, not all; method: immunoSEQ multiplex PCR. The sample holds around 12,000 clones; over 70% are singletons and the top ten take roughly half. This CDR3 has 14 residues. The J segment lost 1 base and the V segment lost 5 bases, leaving 5 bases of the junction unmatched. Germline loops: CDR1 MNHEY, CDR2 SMNVEV (reference sequence). The material sequenced was peripheral blood mononuclear cells. The source of this sequence is a man between 60 and 75 years old with T-cell large granular lymphocyte leukemia. Some clones in this sample may be carry-over from other donors' samples. The V call is TRBV27, the J call TRBJ2-7; 7 nucleotides match TRBD1. The CDR3 spells CASSGQDSSYEQYF. The CDR3, as DNA: TGTGCCAGCAGTGGACAGGATTCTTCCTACGAGCAGTACTTC.